One sample yielded the 15 T cell receptor beta chains listed below, sequenced in a study of cytomegalovirus exposure and HLA in healthy donors. The PCR contained 60 Vbeta and 13 Jbeta primers. The repertoire was sequenced with immunoSEQ multiplex PCR; TCRdb's copy has only in-frame clones and lacks some. The data contain 130,000 to 150,000 clones, around 76% of them singletons. Sequencing input: PBMCs. The source is a male donor in good health and CMV-seronegative.

This clone was seen more than once but under ten times. The same CDR3 can be traced to other DNA sequences in this sample. V is TRBV4-1 and J is TRBJ2-7; D is perhaps TRBD2 (5 bases). The CDR3 is made up of 13 amino acids. Per germline, CDR1 MGHRA and CDR2 YSYEKL. V lost 1 base, J lost 4 bases, and 8 bases lay in between. The CDR3 coding sequence is TGCGCCAGCAGCCAAGGGCGGGCTTACGAGCAGTACTTC. Its protein is CASSQGRAYEQYF.

The rearrangement uses TRBV27 and TRBJ2-3; no reliable D call. The CDR3 runs to 11 residues. Germline V gene lookup returns CDR1 MNHEY and CDR2 SMNVEV (reference sequence). V was shortened by 10 bases and J by 1 base, with 6 bases between the two germline ends. The CDR3 loop reads CAIQGTDTQYF. The CDR3 coding sequence is TGTGCCATCCAGGGCACAGATACGCAGTATTTT.

The V call is TRBV30, the J call TRBJ2-3; TRBD2 agrees at 10 bases. The CDR3 contains 16 residues. Germline loops: CDR1 GTSNPN, CDR2 SVGIG (reference sequence). V was pared by 5 bases and J by 2 bases, with 10 bases of the junction left unmatched. The CDR3 protein is CAWRLAGGILTDTQYF. CDR3 nucleotides: TGTGCCTGGCGCTTAGCGGGAGGCATACTCACAGATACGCAGTATTTT.

J is TRBJ2-6 and V is TRBV10-3, with 8 nucleotides matching TRBD1. The CDR3 consists of 18 residues. Looked up from germline, CDR1 is ENHRY and CDR2 is SYGVKD. Losses at the gene ends were 6 bases for V and 1 base for J; bases not matched to a gene: 11. The CDR3 bases are TGTGCCATCAGGGCCGGGACAGGCCATGGTTCTGGGGCCAACGTCCTGACTTTC. This translates into CAIRAGTGHGSGANVLTF.

In this sample, this clone turned up a few times. The rearrangement uses TRBV9 and TRBJ1-2; unclear D gene. This CDR3 contains 13 residues. Trimming took 1 base from V and 6 from J, leaving 10 bases between them. CDR1 is SGDLS, CDR2 YYNGEE, per germline. The chain's CDR3 is CASSVNQNDGYTF. The CDR3, as DNA: TGTGCCAGCAGCGTAAATCAGAACGATGGCTACACCTTC. Combining the CDR3 with reference TRBV9 and TRBJ1-2 gives the whole variable domain DSGVTQTPKHLITATGQRVTLRCSPRSGDLSVYWYQQSLDQGLQFLIQYYNGEERAKGNILERFSAQQFPDLHSELNLSSLELGDSALYFCASSVNQNDGYTFGSGTRLTVV.

This clone was detected only a few times. The rearrangement uses TRBV18 and TRBJ2-7; D call uncertain. The CDR3 covers 12 residues. The germline CDR1 and CDR2 sequences are KGHSH and LQKENI. Deletions cut 2 bases from V and 3 bases from J, with 5 bases between. CDR3 DNA sequence: TGTGCCAGCTCACCAAACAGCTACGAGCAGTACTTC. Translated: CASSPNSYEQYF.

The V call is TRBV7-8, the J call TRBJ2-1; 10 positions agree with TRBD2. With V trimmed by 1 base and J by 0 bases, 6 bases remained unmatched. Germline CDR1 and CDR2: SGHVS and FQNEAQ. The CDR3 covers 18 residues. Written as DNA, the CDR3 is TGTGCCAGCAGCTTAGAAGCCCTAGCGGGGGCCTCCTACAATGAGCAGTTCTTC. This encodes CASSLEALAGASYNEQFF.

The CDR3 is CASSSHSGTSTDTQYF. CDR3 coding DNA: TGTGCCAGCAGCTCTCATAGCGGCACTAGCACAGATACGCAGTATTTT. J is TRBJ2-3 and V is TRBV7-2, with a possible D match to TRBD2 (6 bases). Germline V gene lookup returns CDR1 SGHTA and CDR2 FQGNSA. Trimming took off 4 bases at V and 0 bases at J, with 14 bases between the two ends. This CDR3 comprises 16 residues.

This chain uses TRBV10-1 with TRBJ2-2, with unresolved D. Germline V CDR1 and CDR2: WNHNN, SYGVQD (reference sequence). This CDR3 contains 14 residues. V was clipped by 4 bases and J by 1 base, with 7 bases between them. The CDR3 here is CASSAKRNTGELFF. The CDR3 nucleotides are TGCGCCAGCAGTGCGAAGCGGAACACCGGGGAGCTGTTTTTT.

In its sample, this clone was seen once. This chain links TRBV25-1 with TRBJ2-1, with 7 bases that match TRBD2. This CDR3 is built from 14 residues. Germline V gives CDR1 MGHDK, CDR2 SYGVNS. The J segment lost 9 bases and the V segment lost 2 bases, leaving 7 bases of the junction unmatched. CDR3 sequence reads: CASSEQSLAIEQFF. In DNA, the CDR3 is TGTGCCAGCAGTGAACAGTCACTAGCGATTGAGCAGTTCTTC.

This chain uses TRBV6-1 with TRBJ1-3; D may be TRBD1 (5 bases). Germline V CDR1 and CDR2: MNHNS, SASEGT. There are 14 residues in the CDR3. The germline V and J ends were trimmed by 6 bases and 1 base, with 10 bases remaining between them. The CDR3 sequence: CASRTPGSGNTIYF. CDR3 sequence (DNA): TGTGCCAGCAGGACCCCAGGGTCTGGAAACACCATATATTTT.

This clone was observed a handful of times. The chain uses TRBV4-1 and TRBJ2-7; D is uncertain. The V end was cut by 0 bases, the J end by 6 bases, with 18 bases between. The CDR3 runs 16 residues. The V gene's germline CDR1 is MGHRA and CDR2 YSYEKL. CDR3 in amino acids: CASSQEPPGLLREQYF. The CDR3 nucleotides read TGCGCCAGCAGCCAAGAGCCCCCGGGTTTACTTCGCGAGCAGTACTTC.

The chain joins TRBV13 to TRBJ1-1, with TRBD1 matching 8 bases. CDR3 length: 16 amino acids. Germline trimming cut 4 bases from V and 1 base from J; bases unmatched to any gene: 8. Per the germline V gene, CDR1 is PRHDT and CDR2 is FYEKMQ (reference sequence). CDR3: CASSSSTGAENTEAFF. In nucleotides, the CDR3 is TGTGCCAGCAGCTCCTCGACAGGGGCGGAGAACACTGAAGCTTTCTTT.

A single count supports this clone. Other DNA sequences in this specimen translate into the identical CDR3. The chain is built from TRBV25-1 and TRBJ1-5; 9 bases map to TRBD1. V gave up 4 bases and J gave up 1 base; unmatched junction bases: 8. The CDR3 spans 17 residues. Germline V gene lookup returns CDR1 MGHDK and CDR2 SYGVNS. In DNA form, the CDR3 reads TGTGCCAGCAGTGGACACTCGGGACAGGGAAGCAATCAGCCCCAGCATTTT. Protein: CASSGHSGQGSNQPQHF.

The chain carries TRBV27 and TRBJ2-1; 9 nucleotides agree with TRBD2. CDR1 is MNHEY and CDR2 is SMNVEV in the germline V gene (reference sequence). The CDR3 is 15 residues long. Trimming took 6 bases from V and 4 from J; bases not matched to a gene: 7. The chain's CDR3 is CASRGSGGRYNEQFF. In DNA form, the CDR3 reads TGTGCCAGCAGAGGAAGCGGGGGGCGGTACAATGAGCAGTTCTTC.